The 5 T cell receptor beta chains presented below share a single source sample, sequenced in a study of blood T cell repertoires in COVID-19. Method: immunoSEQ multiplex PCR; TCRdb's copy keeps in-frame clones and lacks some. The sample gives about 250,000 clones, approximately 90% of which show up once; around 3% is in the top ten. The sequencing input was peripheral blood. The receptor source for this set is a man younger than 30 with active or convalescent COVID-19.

CDR3 sequence: CASSERLAGGQYEQYF. The CDR3 DNA is TGTGCCAGCAGTGAGAGACTAGCGGGAGGGCAATACGAGCAGTACTTC. V and J are TRBV2 and TRBJ2-7, with 14 bases identical to TRBD2. V dropped 3 bases and J dropped 4; count of bases not matched to a gene: 5. Per the germline V gene, CDR1 is SNHLY and CDR2 is FYNNEI. There are 16 residues in the CDR3.

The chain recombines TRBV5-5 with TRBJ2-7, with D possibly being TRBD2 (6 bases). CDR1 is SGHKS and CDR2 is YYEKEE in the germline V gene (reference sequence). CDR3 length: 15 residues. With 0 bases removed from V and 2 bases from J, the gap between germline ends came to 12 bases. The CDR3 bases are TGTGCCAGCAGCTTGGAACTAGCCCTCGCCTACGAGCAGTACTTC. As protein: CASSLELALAYEQYF.

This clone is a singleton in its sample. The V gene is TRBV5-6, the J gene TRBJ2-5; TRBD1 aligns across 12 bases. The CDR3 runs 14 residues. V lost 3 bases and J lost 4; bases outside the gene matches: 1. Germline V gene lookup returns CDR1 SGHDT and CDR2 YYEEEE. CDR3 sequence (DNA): TGTGCCAGCAGCTGGGACAGGGGGCTAGAGACCCAGTACTTC. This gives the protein CASSWDRGLETQYF.

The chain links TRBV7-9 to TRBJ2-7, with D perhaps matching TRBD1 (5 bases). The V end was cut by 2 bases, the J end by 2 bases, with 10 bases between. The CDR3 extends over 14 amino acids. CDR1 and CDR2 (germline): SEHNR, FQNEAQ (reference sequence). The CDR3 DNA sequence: TGTGCCAGCAGCTTACAAGGGGAAACCTACGAGCAGTACTTC. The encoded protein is CASSLQGETYEQYF.

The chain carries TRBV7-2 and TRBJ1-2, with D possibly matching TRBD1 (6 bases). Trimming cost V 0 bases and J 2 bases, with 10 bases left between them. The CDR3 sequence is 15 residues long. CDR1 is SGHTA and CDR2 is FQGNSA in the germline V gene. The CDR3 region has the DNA TGTGCCAGCAGCTTAGCCCCAGGGGAGAACTATGGCTACACCTTC. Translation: CASSLAPGENYGYTF.